The T cell receptor (beta chain) under discussion was sequenced for a study of tumor T cells in aggressive B-cell lymphoma. The assay was immunoSEQ multiplex PCR, and TCRdb's table has in-frame clones only and misses some. The sample holds 1,500 to 2,000 clones; 70% to 90% are singletons and the top ten take roughly a tenth. This CDR3 has 15 amino acids. Looked up from germline, CDR1 is SNHLY and CDR2 is FYNNEI. J lost 6 bases, V lost 2 bases, and 3 bases had no gene match. Within the sample, this clone is hyperexpanded. The chain recombines TRBV2 with TRBJ2-1, with 11 bases that match TRBD2. This TCR came from an adult with diffuse large B cell lymphoma. The specimen sequenced was tumor tissue. The CDR3 DNA is TGTGCCAGCAGTGAACCTAGCGGGAGGTTCAATGAGCAGTTCTTC. It is translated as CASSEPSGRFNEQFF.